The 24 T cell receptor beta chains in this list originate from one sample, sequenced in a study of naive and memory T cell subsets. The beta constant-region primer was an equimolar mix of two oligonucleotides covering TRBC1 and TRBC2. TCRdb re-derived calls from the UMI-ligation and nested PCR reads in MiXCR, one entry per CDR3 protein. In the table there are approximately 140,000 distinct CDR3 sequences, about 18% of which are singletons. Sequenced input: naive CD4+ T cells from blood. These receptors originate from a human donor in good health.

This clonotype has only a few counts. The chain has TRBV11-3 and TRBJ2-5, with 7 positions matching TRBD1. The germline V gene has CDR1 SGHNT and CDR2 YENEEA. V dropped 4 bases and J dropped 2; count of bases not matched to a gene: 7. CDR3 size: 15 residues. The CDR3 loop reads CASSSGQQRQETQYF. The CDR3, as DNA: TGTGCCAGCAGCTCGGGACAGCAAAGACAAGAGACCCAGTACTTC.

The V gene is TRBV7-2, the J gene TRBJ2-6, with TRBD2 as a possible D gene (5 bases). Germline V gene sequence: CDR1 SGHTA, CDR2 FQGNSA. The CDR3 runs 15 residues. Trimming left V 6 bases short and J 2 bases short, with 11 bases between. CDR3 nucleotide sequence: TGTGCCAGCAGTCCAATGAGGGCTGGGGCCAACGTCCTGACTTTC. Translating gives CASSPMRAGANVLTF. Variable domain in full (rest from reference TRBV7-2 and TRBJ2-6): GAGVSQSPSNKVTEKGKDVELRCDPISGHTALYWYRQSLGQGLEFLIYFQGNSAPDKSGLPSDRFSAERTGGSVSTLTIQRTQQEDSAVYLCASSPMRAGANVLTFGAGSRLTVL.

The J gene is TRBJ2-1, the V gene TRBV19; TRBD2 matches 10 bases. The germline V gene encodes CDR1 LNHDA and CDR2 SQIVND (reference sequence). V was clipped by 5 bases and J by 1 base; unmatched bases: 5. The CDR3 extends over 16 amino acids. CDR3 sequence (DNA): TGTGCCAGTAGTCAGAATAGCGGGAGGTCCTACAATGAGCAGTTCTTC. It is translated as CASSQNSGRSYNEQFF.

The chain carries TRBV20-1 and TRBJ2-7; no firm D call. Trimming pared 0 bases from V and 5 bases from J, leaving 5 bases between. Germline CDR1 is DFQATT and CDR2 is SNEGSKA (reference sequence). This CDR3 comprises 11 residues. For the CDR3, the DNA is TGCAGTGCTAGAGATCTGAACGAGCAGTACTTC. It codes for CSARDLNEQYF.

The rearrangement uses TRBV3-1 and TRBJ2-3; 8 nucleotides align to TRBD2. This CDR3 contains 15 residues. Germline values: CDR1 LGHDT, CDR2 YNNKEL (reference sequence). The V segment lost 4 bases and the J segment 4 bases; nucleotides outside the gene matches: 7. The CDR3 DNA reads as TGTGCCAGCAGCCTGAACGGGAGGGGGGCAGATACGCAGTATTTT. Amino acids: CASSLNGRGADTQYF.

This clonotype was seen a single time. V gene TRBV7-9 combines with J gene TRBJ1-1; D not certain. This CDR3 has 14 amino acids. Germline CDR1 is SEHNR and CDR2 is FQNEAQ (reference sequence). V lost 6 bases to trimming and J lost 1 base, with 12 bases between them. Here the CDR3 reads CASSLGKWNTEAFF. Here the CDR3 DNA reads TGTGCCAGCAGTTTGGGGAAGTGGAACACTGAAGCTTTCTTT.

About this clonotype itself: This may stem from a read error, because a much larger clone lies one nucleotide away. The CDR3 DNA follows: TGTGCCAGCAGTTTAGGGCTAGCGGCTTCCGACGAGCAGTACTTC. Protein: CASSLGLAASDEQYF. The rearrangement joins TRBV12-3 or TRBV12-4 to TRBJ2-7; 7 bases are a match to TRBD2. CDR3 length: 15 residues. With 1 base clipped from V and 5 bases from J, the junction kept 8 bases outside the gene matches.

The J gene is TRBJ2-1, the V gene TRBV7-3, with 11 bases lining up with TRBD2. Germline V lookup: CDR1 SGHTA, CDR2 FQGTGA. There are 16 residues in the CDR3. V was clipped by 5 bases and J by 6 bases; unmatched bases: 9. CDR3 protein: CASSLLAGGASNEQFF. DNA for the CDR3: TGTGCCAGCAGCCTTTTAGCGGGAGGGGCAAGCAATGAGCAGTTCTTC.

J is TRBJ2-3 and V is TRBV7-8; TRBD2 might be the D (6 bases). This CDR3 is 14 amino acids long. V dropped 9 bases and J dropped 1 base, with 14 bases sitting between them. CDR1 and CDR2 from the germline V gene are SGHVS and FQNEAQ. The CDR3 spells CASNTGVGTDTQYF. DNA for the CDR3: TGTGCCAGTAACACGGGGGTGGGCACAGATACGCAGTATTTT.

This clonotype turned up a few times. The rearrangement links TRBV20-1 to TRBJ2-1; maybe TRBD2 (5 bases). Deletions cut 1 base from V and 2 bases from J, with 12 bases between. Looked up from germline, CDR1 is DFQATT and CDR2 is SNEGSKA (reference sequence). The CDR3 covers 15 residues. CDR3 sequence reads: CSARVPSGAYNEQFF. CDR3 sequence (DNA): TGCAGTGCTAGAGTCCCCAGCGGCGCCTACAATGAGCAGTTCTTC.

About this clonotype: A read error may account for a junction end that differs from germline. The chain links TRBV10-3 to TRBJ2-5; 8 bases align to TRBD1. Germline assignment: CDR1 ENHRY and CDR2 SYGVKD. CDR3 length: 17 residues. CDR3 bases: TGTGCCATCAGTGAGACCCTTGGACAGGGAGGCATAGAGACCCGGTACTTC. This sequence encodes CAISETLGQGGIETRYF.

The chain has TRBV6-5 and TRBJ2-7; D gene ambiguous. This CDR3 comprises 16 residues. Germline CDR1 MNHEY, CDR2 SVGAGI. Between the trimmed V and J ends, which lost 6 bases and 0 bases, there was a span of 18 bases. The CDR3 loop is CASSRPTRSSSYEQYF. The CDR3 coding sequence is TGTGCCAGCAGCAGACCCACGAGGTCGAGCTCCTACGAGCAGTACTTC.

The chain joins TRBV6-5 to TRBJ2-7; D possibly corresponds to TRBD2 (6 bases). Germline lookup yields CDR1 MNHEY and CDR2 SVGAGI. This CDR3 comprises 17 residues. V shed 0 bases and J shed 3 bases, with 18 bases lying between them. CDR3 sequence reads: CASSYSSPGTDYYEQYF. In nucleotides, the CDR3 is TGTGCCAGCAGTTACTCGTCGCCCGGGACGGACTACTACGAGCAGTACTTC.

This clonotype was detected many times. This chain joins TRBV20-1 and TRBJ1-4; possibly TRBD1 for D (5 bases). Germline CDR1 is DFQATT and CDR2 is SNEGSKA (reference sequence). V was pared by 1 base and J by 3 bases, with 9 bases between. The CDR3 extends over 14 amino acids. CDR3 nucleotide sequence: TGCAGTGCTAGAGGAGGGGCCCCTAATGAAAAACTGTTTTTT. Translating gives CSARGGAPNEKLFF.

The chain combines TRBV27 with TRBJ2-7, with TRBD1 matching 9 bases. With 5 bases clipped from V and 4 bases from J, the junction kept 9 bases outside the gene matches. The germline gives CDR1 MNHEY, CDR2 SMNVEV (reference sequence). CDR3 length: 15 residues. This CDR3 is CASSGTGTGSYEQYF. In DNA, the CDR3 is TGTGCCAGCAGTGGCACCGGGACAGGGAGTTACGAGCAGTACTTC.

The V gene is TRBV20-1, the J gene TRBJ2-7; 7 positions agree with TRBD2. Germline values: CDR1 DFQATT, CDR2 SNEGSKA (reference sequence). The CDR3 loop spans 12 amino acids. The V gene end was trimmed by 7 bases and the J gene end by 4 bases; junction bases not matched to a gene: 7. CDR3 DNA: TGCAGTGTCCGCGGGAGCGGTTACGAGCAGTACTTC. This sequence encodes CSVRGSGYEQYF.

The chain employs TRBV20-1 and TRBJ2-1, with 10 bases that match TRBD2. The ends lost 4 bases at V and 3 bases at J; junction bases unmatched: 6. CDR1 is DFQATT, CDR2 SNEGSKA, per germline (reference sequence). The CDR3 has 15 amino acids. CDR3 sequence reads: CSATPLAGDYNEQFF. CDR3 in DNA: TGCAGTGCTACACCCCTAGCGGGAGACTACAATGAGCAGTTCTTC.

The V call is TRBV12-3 or TRBV12-4, the J call TRBJ1-5; tentatively, D is TRBD1 (6 bases). Trimming shortened V by 4 bases and J by 2 bases, and 9 bases separated the two germline ends. The CDR3 runs to 14 residues. CDR3 residues: CASSSWTGNQPQHF. The CDR3 nucleotides are TGTGCCAGCAGTTCGTGGACAGGCAATCAGCCCCAGCATTTT.

This clonotype was seen only a few times. The rearrangement joins TRBV5-1 to TRBJ2-2; D remains ambiguous. This CDR3 spans 15 amino acids. Germline-derived CDR1 and CDR2 are SGHRS and YFSETQ. Trimming shortened V by 1 base and J by 0 bases, and 7 bases separated the two germline ends. CDR3 amino acids: CASSLPAPNTGELFF. CDR3 DNA sequence: TGCGCCAGCAGCTTGCCAGCACCGAACACCGGGGAGCTGTTTTTT.

The J gene is TRBJ2-7, the V gene TRBV6-2 or TRBV6-3; maybe TRBD1 (6 bases). V lost 10 bases and J 5 bases, leaving 15 bases between the germline ends. The CDR3 sequence is 12 residues long. Germline V gene data show CDR1 as MNHEY and CDR2 as SVGEGT. CDR3 bases: TGTGCCACCAGGGGAAACGGCAACGAGCAGTACTTC. Protein product: CATRGNGNEQYF.

This clonotype has just a few counts. The chain employs TRBV14 and TRBJ2-1; TRBD1 is a possible D gene (6 bases). V lost 3 bases to trimming and J lost 0 bases, with 15 bases between them. Germline values: CDR1 SGHDN, CDR2 FVKESK. The CDR3 length is 17 residues. The CDR3 DNA reads as TGTGCCAGCAGCCAGAGGTGGGACACCGGCTCCTACAATGAGCAGTTCTTC. Its protein product is CASSQRWDTGSYNEQFF.

This clonotype was seen a few times. The chain has TRBV11-2 and TRBJ2-1; no definite D call. The V end was cut by 7 bases, the J end by 4 bases, with 20 bases between. This CDR3 has 16 amino acids. Germline V gene sequence: CDR1 SGHAT, CDR2 FQNNGV. CDR3 nucleotide sequence: TGTGCCAGCACCTCCCTTCGGGCTTCTGTTTACAATGAGCAGTTCTTC. It translates to CASTSLRASVYNEQFF.

This clonotype was observed many times. The genes are TRBV15 and TRBJ2-1; TRBD1 aligns across 11 bases. Germline CDR1 is LNHNV and CDR2 is YYDKDF (reference sequence). The CDR3 totals 15 residues. The V and J ends lost 6 bases and 4 bases, in that order; junction bases with no gene match: 5. The DNA of the CDR3 is TGTGCCACCAGAGGTGGACAGGGGGCATACAATGAGCAGTTCTTC. It encodes CATRGGQGAYNEQFF.

A remark on this clonotype: The germline gene is not matched at one end of the junction; a read error may be the cause. V gene TRBV7-2 combines with J gene TRBJ1-6; the D gene is possibly TRBD1 (5 bases). This CDR3 region has 11 residues. The germline gives CDR1 SGHTA, CDR2 FQGNSA. The CDR3 sequence is CASSLPAGIDF. The CDR3 nucleotides read TGTGCCAGCAGCTTACCCGCAGGGATCGACTTT.